This T cell receptor (beta chain) was recovered during a study of identical twins. Of note for this clonotype: Its specificity is not known.

V lost 0 bases to trimming and J lost 9 bases, with 8 bases between them. The CDR3 spans 12 residues. The germline CDR1 and CDR2 sequences are SGHRS and YFSETQ. Study-wide results and caveats: Insertions were fewer in abundant cord blood beta clonotypes, whereas memory repertoires showed none of this pattern. In monozygotic twins, models underestimated the sharing of out-of-frame TCR alpha. Out-of-frame beta chain sequences displayed weaker excess sharing between twins.

Addition of a universal primer site occurred through template switching, and cDNA carried unique molecular identifiers. MiXCR, run by TCRdb on the 5' RACE reads, gives a single entry per CDR3 protein. The table has some 600,000 distinct CDR3 sequences, roughly 7.1% seen once. These records were also assigned to another study, of yellow fever vaccine responses in identical twins.

This chain joins TRBV5-1 and TRBJ2-3; D not resolved. This TCR was recovered from a young woman in good health. Material: PBMCs. CDR3 DNA: TGCGCCAGCAGCTTGGACTCGTGGACGCAGTATTTT. It encodes CASSLDSWTQYF.